The rows below give T cell receptor beta chains drawn from one sample of a study of tumor-infiltrating lymphocytes in oesophageal squamous cell carcinoma. MiXCR, run by TCRdb on the PCR reads, gives a single entry per CDR3 protein. The sample holds about 12,000 distinct CDR3 sequences; 55% to 60% are singletons and the top ten take about 30%. The sequenced sample consisted of esophageal tumor tissue. The receptors were gathered from a female donor with esophageal squamous cell carcinoma. The CDR3 runs from the conserved cysteine through the conserved F or W. Fields, in order: D gene, J gene, clone size, V gene, CDR3 DNA, CDR3 protein. A D gene is named only where the DNA matches it firmly. Clone size is given for some rows only: seen once, a few or many times, or a class if the clone is expanded.

>NA|TRBJ2-7|once|TRBV7-2
TGTGCCAGCAGCTTCTCGGCAGGGGTCTACGAGCAGTACTTC
CASSFSAGVYEQYF
>TRBD1|TRBJ2-5|NA|TRBV24-1
TGTGCCACCAGTCCAGCATATGGGACAGGGGAAGAGACCCAGTACTTC
CATSPAYGTGEETQYF
>TRBD1|TRBJ2-5|once|TRBV7-8
TGTGCCAGCAGCTTAGAAGGGACAGGACAAGAGACCCAGTACTTC
CASSLEGTGQETQYF
>NA|TRBJ2-7|NA|TRBV7-2
TGTGCCAGCAGCTTCCGCGGGTCCTCCTACAATGAGCAGTACTTC
CASSFRGSSYNEQYF
>NA|TRBJ2-7|NA|TRBV12-3/TRBV12-4
TGTGCCAGCAGTTTAAAGGTCGAGACGGCGCAGTACTTC
CASSLKVETAQYF
>TRBD1|TRBJ1-4|NA|TRBV5-1
TGCGCCAGCAGCTTGTACTGGGACAGTAATGAAAAACTGTTTTTT
CASSLYWDSNEKLFF
>NA|TRBJ2-3|many|TRBV6-1
TGTGCCAGCAGTAAACTAACTAGCACAGATACGCAGTATTTT
CASSKLTSTDTQYF
>TRBD1|TRBJ1-2|NA|TRBV7-2
TGTGCCAGCAGCCCAGGGGGGGCTCGGGACAGAACTAATGGCTACACCTTC
CASSPGGARDRTNGYTF
>NA|TRBJ1-2|many|TRBV27
TGTGCCAGCAGCACCTCGCCGGAGGGGTTAGCTAACTATGGCTACACCTTC
CASSTSPEGLANYGYTF
>NA|TRBJ2-1|NA|TRBV7-3
TGTGCCAGCAGCCGGGACTTCAGCTCCTACAATGAGCAGTTCTTC
CASSRDFSSYNEQFF
>NA|TRBJ2-1|once|TRBV6-1
TGTGCCAGCAGCCGCCGACATGGGGCTAACAATGAGCAGTTCTTC
CASSRRHGANNEQFF
>TRBD1|TRBJ2-7|NA|TRBV11-1
TGTGCCAGCAGCTTAACGGCAGGGGGCGGTTACGAGCAGTACTTC
CASSLTAGGGYEQYF
>NA|TRBJ2-5|NA|TRBV7-9
TGTGCCAGCAGCCGTCAGACAAACCAAGAGACCCAGTACTTC
CASSRQTNQETQYF
>TRBD2|TRBJ2-3|NA|TRBV7-3
TGTGCCAGCAGCATCTTAGCGGGAGGGGGGACAGATACGCAGTATTTT
CASSILAGGGTDTQYF
>TRBD2|TRBJ2-3|NA|TRBV7-2
TGTGCCAGCAGCCGTACTAGCGGGGCCATTGATACGCAGTATTTT
CASSRTSGAIDTQYF
>TRBD1|TRBJ1-2|NA|TRBV12-3/TRBV12-4
TGTGCCAGCAGTGAGACAGGGACGGTGGGCTATGGCTACACCTTC
CASSETGTVGYGYTF
>NA|TRBJ2-6|NA|TRBV7-3
TGTGCCAGCAGCTTGGTAGCTGGGGCCAACGTCCTGACTTTC
CASSLVAGANVLTF
>NA|TRBJ2-1|few|TRBV7-6
TGTGCCAGCAGCTTAGTTGCGGCCAATGAGCAGTTCTTC
CASSLVAANEQFF
>NA|TRBJ1-2|NA|TRBV7-9
TGTGCCAGCAGCTCCAGGGACGACTATGGCTACACCTTC
CASSSRDDYGYTF
>TRBD2|TRBJ2-3|NA|TRBV6-4
TGTGCCAGCAGTGACTCGACTAGCGGGGGGGCTACGCAGTATTTT
CASSDSTSGGATQYF
>TRBD2|TRBJ2-1|few|TRBV7-3
TGTGCCAGCAGCAAACTAGCGGGAGTTATGGATGAGCAGTTCTTC
CASSKLAGVMDEQFF
>TRBD2|TRBJ2-1|many|TRBV7-9
TGTGCCAGCAGCCGTAGCGGGAGGTCCTACAATGAGCAGTTCTTC
CASSRSGRSYNEQFF
>NA|TRBJ2-7|NA|TRBV6-1
TGTGCCAGCACATCCCAGCGACCTCCTTACGAGCAGTACTTC
CASTSQRPPYEQYF
>NA|TRBJ2-5|NA|TRBV5-5
TGTGCCAGCAGCTTGCGGCAGGAGCTGATGGAGACCCAGTACTTC
CASSLRQELMETQYF
>NA|TRBJ2-7|NA|TRBV7-2
TGTGCCAGCAGCTTGGACAGTCACAAGCAGTACTTC
CASSLDSHKQYF
>TRBD1|TRBJ2-1|NA|TRBV11-2
TGTGCCAGCAGCCCAGGACAGGGGATTGCAAACAATGAGCAGTTCTTC
CASSPGQGIANNEQFF
>TRBD1|TRBJ2-7|medium-sized|TRBV6-1
TGTGCCAGCAACCACGGGACAGGCTACGAGCAGTACTTC
CASNHGTGYEQYF
>NA|TRBJ2-1|NA|TRBV7-2
TGTGCCAGCAGCTTAGTGGCATACAATGAGCAGTTCTTC
CASSLVAYNEQFF
>NA|TRBJ2-3|NA|TRBV7-8
TGTGCCAGCACCTCGGCGGGGAGGAAGTATTTT
CASTSAGRKYF
>NA|TRBJ2-7|NA|TRBV7-6
TGTGCCAGCAGCTTATCTGGGACCGGATACGAGCAGTACTTC
CASSLSGTGYEQYF
>TRBD1|TRBJ2-1|medium-sized|TRBV7-2
TGTGCCAGCAGCTTAAGGACAGGGAAGCACAATGAGCAGTTCTTC
CASSLRTGKHNEQFF
>NA|TRBJ2-6|NA|TRBV27
TGTGCCAGCAGTCTAACACCTGGGGCCAACGTCCTGACTTTC
CASSLTPGANVLTF
>NA|TRBJ2-7|NA|TRBV7-9
TGTGCCAGCAGCTTCAGAGGGGACGAGCAGTACTTC
CASSFRGDEQYF
>TRBD1|TRBJ2-1|NA|TRBV7-8
TGTGCCAGCAGCCTCGACAGGGCAGAGCAGTTCTTC
CASSLDRAEQFF
>NA|TRBJ2-2|NA|TRBV7-2
TGTGCCAGCAGCTTATCCTATGAATACACCGGGGAGCTGTTTTTT
CASSLSYEYTGELFF
>TRBD1|TRBJ2-5|NA|TRBV7-9
TGTGCCAGCAGCTACGGACAGGGACCCCAAGAGACCCAGTACTTC
CASSYGQGPQETQYF
>NA|TRBJ2-1|NA|TRBV6-1
TGTGCCAGCAGTCGAACTAGCCCAAGGGGATCTAATGAGCAGTTCTTC
CASSRTSPRGSNEQFF
>NA|TRBJ2-7|many|TRBV28
TGTGCCAGCAGTTTACGGGGACGGCTTGATGAGCAGTACTTC
CASSLRGRLDEQYF
>TRBD1|TRBJ1-6|NA|TRBV7-7
TGTGCTAGCAGCTTAGGACAGGCCGGGTCACCCCTCCACTTT
CASSLGQAGSPLHF
>TRBD1|TRBJ1-1|NA|TRBV7-2
TGTGCCAGCAGCTTAGTGAGCCAGGGGGGGATAGCGAACACTGAAGCTTTCTTT
CASSLVSQGGIANTEAFF
>TRBD1|TRBJ2-5|NA|TRBV7-6
TGTGCCAGCAGCGACCGGACAGGGGAAGAGACCCAGTACTTC
CASSDRTGEETQYF
>NA|TRBJ2-1|many|TRBV7-2
TGTGCCAGCAGCTTAGGGCTGTCCTACAATGAGCAGTTCTTC
CASSLGLSYNEQFF
>TRBD2|TRBJ2-4|NA|TRBV7-2
TGTGCCAGCAGACACCCCCTCGGACTAGCGGGAGGGCCGAGGAACATTCAGTACTTC
CASRHPLGLAGGPRNIQYF
>NA|TRBJ1-1|many|TRBV27
TGTGCCAGCACGTCGAGAAACACTGAAGCTTTCTTT
CASTSRNTEAFF
>NA|TRBJ2-7|NA|TRBV7-9
TGTGCCAGCACCCAAGCGAGCTACGAGCAGTACTTC
CASTQASYEQYF
>NA|TRBJ2-1|NA|TRBV7-3
TGTGCCAGCAGCTTAGACCCTAGCTTGGGGCAGTTCTTC
CASSLDPSLGQFF
>TRBD2|TRBJ2-3|NA|TRBV5-8
TGTGCCAGCACCAAACTAGCGGGACCTAGCACAGATACGCAGTATTTT
CASTKLAGPSTDTQYF